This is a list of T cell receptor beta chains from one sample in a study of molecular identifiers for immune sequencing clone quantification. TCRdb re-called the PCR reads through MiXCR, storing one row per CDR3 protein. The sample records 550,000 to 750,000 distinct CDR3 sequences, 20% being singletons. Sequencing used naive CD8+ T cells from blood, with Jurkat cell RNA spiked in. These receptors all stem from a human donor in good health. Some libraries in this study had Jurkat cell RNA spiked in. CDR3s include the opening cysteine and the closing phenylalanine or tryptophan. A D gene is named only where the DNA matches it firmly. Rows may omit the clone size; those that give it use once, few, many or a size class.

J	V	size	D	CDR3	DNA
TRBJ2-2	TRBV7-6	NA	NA	CASRPLGGLHGELFF	TGTGCCAGCAGGCCACTGGGGGGGCTTCACGGGGAGCTGTTTTTT
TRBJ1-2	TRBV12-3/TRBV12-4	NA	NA	CASSRGAMVYGYTF	TGTGCCAGCAGTCGGGGGGCTATGGTCTATGGCTACACCTTC
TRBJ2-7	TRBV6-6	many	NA	CASSSKRAGLLEQYF	TGTGCCAGCAGTTCCAAAAGGGCAGGGCTCCTCGAGCAGTACTTC
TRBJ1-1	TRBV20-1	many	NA	CSAAADKRGNTEAFF	TGCAGTGCCGCCGCCGACAAGCGCGGGAACACTGAAGCTTTCTTT
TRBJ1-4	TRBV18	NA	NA	CASSPAKNEKLFF	TGTGCCAGCTCACCAGCGAAAAATGAAAAACTGTTTTTT
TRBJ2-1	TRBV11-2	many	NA	CASSFGDGEQFF	TGTGCCAGCAGCTTTGGGGACGGGGAGCAGTTCTTC
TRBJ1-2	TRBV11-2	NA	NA	CASSSRGDGYGFTF	TGTGCCAGCAGTTCCCGTGGGGACGGCTATGGCTTCACCTTC
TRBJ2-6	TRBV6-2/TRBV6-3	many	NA	CASSYSGLLPEGANVLTF	TGTGCCAGCAGTTACTCAGGGCTGCTGCCCGAGGGGGCCAACGTCCTGACTTTC
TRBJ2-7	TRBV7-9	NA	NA	CASSLGLGQRSYEQYF	TGTGCCAGCAGTTTAGGGCTCGGACAGCGCTCCTACGAGCAGTACTTC
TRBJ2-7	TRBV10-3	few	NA	CAISGSTTGNGAYEQYF	TGTGCCATCAGTGGTTCAACAACAGGTAACGGGGCATACGAGCAGTACTTC
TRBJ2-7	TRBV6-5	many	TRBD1	CASSTGTGYNEQYF	TGTGCCAGCAGCACCGGGACAGGATATAACGAGCAGTACTTC
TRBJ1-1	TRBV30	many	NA	CAWSVGDTEAFF	TGTGCCTGGAGTGTGGGGGACACTGAAGCTTTCTTT
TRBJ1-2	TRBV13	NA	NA	CASSQGSKDHGYTF	TGTGCCAGCTCACAGGGTTCAAAGGACCATGGCTACACCTTC
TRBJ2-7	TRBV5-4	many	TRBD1	CASSPGQGASYEQYF	TGTGCCAGCAGCCCGGGGCAGGGGGCCTCCTACGAGCAGTACTTC
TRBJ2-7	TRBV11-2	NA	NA	CASSLLGARGYEQYF	TGTGCCAGCAGCTTACTCGGGGCAAGGGGCTACGAGCAGTACTTC
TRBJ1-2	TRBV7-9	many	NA	CASSFDIGQNYGYTF	TGTGCCAGCAGCTTCGATATAGGACAGAACTATGGCTACACCTTC
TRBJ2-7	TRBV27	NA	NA	CASSLRPSPDEQYF	TGTGCCAGCAGTTTAAGACCCTCACCCGACGAGCAGTACTTC
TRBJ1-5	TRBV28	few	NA	CASSLSPGQAVNQPQHF	TGTGCCAGCAGTTTATCTCCAGGACAAGCAGTTAATCAGCCCCAGCATTTT
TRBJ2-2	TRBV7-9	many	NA	CASSSRLGELIGELFF	TGTGCCAGCAGCTCCCGATTAGGGGAACTCATCGGGGAGCTGTTTTTT
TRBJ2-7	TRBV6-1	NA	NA	CASSDLGAYEQYF	TGTGCCAGCAGTGATCTGGGGGCCTACGAGCAGTACTTC
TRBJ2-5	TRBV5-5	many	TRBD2	CASSLWEGLETQYF	TGTGCCAGCAGCTTATGGGAGGGGTTGGAGACCCAGTACTTC
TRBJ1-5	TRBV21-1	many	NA	CASSSIQGVFAYQPQHF	TGTGCCAGCAGCTCCATACAGGGTGTTTTCGCCTATCAGCCCCAGCATTTT
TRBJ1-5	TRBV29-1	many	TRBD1	CSVTSGGANQPQHF	TGCAGCGTTACATCAGGGGGCGCGAATCAGCCCCAGCATTTT
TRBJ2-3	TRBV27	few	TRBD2	CASRLAGGPDTQYF	TGTGCCAGCCGACTAGCGGGAGGCCCAGATACGCAGTATTTT
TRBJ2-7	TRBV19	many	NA	CASSPFQGSGEQYF	TGTGCCAGTAGTCCCTTTCAGGGCTCTGGCGAGCAGTACTTC
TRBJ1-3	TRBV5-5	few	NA	CASSEELYSGNTIYF	TGTGCCAGCAGCGAGGAACTATACTCTGGAAACACCATATATTTT